The 29 T cell receptor beta chains in this list originate from one sample, sequenced in a study of blood T cell repertoires in COVID-19. Sequencing used immunoSEQ multiplex PCR; TCRdb keeps in-frame clones, though not all of them. The data show almost 55,000 clones, around 86% seen once. The material sequenced was peripheral blood. Receptors were obtained from a man aged 45-65 years with active COVID-19.

V gene TRBV5-1 combines with J gene TRBJ2-2, with 9 bases matching TRBD2. The length of the CDR3 is 14 residues. Germline V gene sequence: CDR1 SGHRS, CDR2 YFSETQ. Trimming at V came to 4 bases and at J to 8 bases, leaving 6 bases not matched to a gene. The CDR3 is CASSPGLAGGELFF. CDR3 in DNA: TGCGCCAGCAGCCCGGGACTAGCCGGTGGGGAGCTGTTTTTT.

The CDR3 is CARPREGLAGGTGELFF. The CDR3 nucleotides read TGTGCCAGGCCGAGAGAAGGACTAGCGGGGGGTACCGGGGAGCTGTTTTTT. The rearrangement joins TRBV2 to TRBJ2-2; 14 positions agree with TRBD2. Looked up from germline, CDR1 is SNHLY and CDR2 is FYNNEI. J lost 5 bases, V lost 9 bases, and 11 bases had no gene match. The CDR3 covers 17 residues.

This chain uses TRBV28 with TRBJ1-6; D gene unclear. Germline CDR1 and CDR2: MDHEN and SYDVKM. V was shortened by 5 bases and J by 7 bases, with 9 bases between the two germline ends. This CDR3 is 13 amino acids long. The CDR3 spells CASSPAQNSPLHF. CDR3 coding DNA: TGTGCCAGCAGTCCAGCGCAGAATTCACCCCTCCACTTT.

The chain combines TRBV5-4 with TRBJ2-7, with TRBD1 identical over 9 bases. After removal of 3 bases from V and 6 bases from J, the junction contained 10 bases not matched to a gene. CDR3 size: 15 residues. CDR1 and CDR2 (germline): SGHNT, YYREEE (reference sequence). This CDR3 reads CASSSATGGFGEQYF. The CDR3 nucleotides read TGTGCCAGCAGCTCGGCGACAGGGGGGTTCGGCGAGCAGTACTTC.

The J gene is TRBJ1-5, the V gene TRBV5-5; TRBD1 aligns across 10 bases. J lost 7 bases, V lost 0 bases, and 10 bases had no gene match. Germline V gene sequence: CDR1 SGHKS, CDR2 YYEKEE (reference sequence). The CDR3 has 17 residues. CDR3 nucleotides: TGTGCCAGCAGCTTGGGGGTGGACAGGGGGTTCGAACAGCCCCAGCATTTT. It is translated as CASSLGVDRGFEQPQHF. Full variable domain (rest looked up from reference TRBV5-5 and TRBJ1-5): DAGVTQSPTHLIKTRGQQVTLRCSPISGHKSVSWYQQVLGQGPQFIFQYYEKEERGRGNFPDRFSARQFPNYSSELNVNALLLGDSALYLCASSLGVDRGFEQPQHFGDGTRLSIL.

This clone showed up just once. For the CDR3, the DNA is TGTGCCAGCAGTTTGGGTACCAGCGGCTATGGCTACACCTTC. This translates into CASSLGTSGYGYTF. The chain carries TRBV27 and TRBJ1-2; no firm D call. Trimming took off 3 bases at V and 4 bases at J, with 12 bases between the two ends. The germline V gene has CDR1 MNHEY and CDR2 SMNVEV (reference sequence). The CDR3 runs to 14 residues.

V gene TRBV6-5 combines with J gene TRBJ2-7; D is ambiguous. From germline, CDR1 is MNHEY and CDR2 SVGAGI. This CDR3 has 14 amino acids. V lost 4 bases, J lost 0 bases, and 10 bases lay in between. CDR3 residues: CASSSADSSYEQYF. DNA of the CDR3: TGTGCCAGCAGTTCGGCGGATAGCTCCTACGAGCAGTACTTC.

The chain combines TRBV7-3 with TRBJ2-3; 8 bases map to TRBD1. The J segment lost 4 bases and the V segment lost 1 base, leaving 4 bases of the junction unmatched. This CDR3 region has 15 residues. The V gene's germline CDR1 is SGHTA and CDR2 FQGTGA. CDR3 amino acids: CASSLNRGYADTQYF. The CDR3 nucleotides read TGTGCCAGCAGCTTAAACAGGGGGTATGCAGATACGCAGTATTTT.

The rearrangement joins TRBV11-2 to TRBJ2-3, with D uncertain. Germline CDR1 and CDR2: SGHAT and FQNNGV. CDR3 length equals 14 residues. The V gene lost 0 bases and the J gene lost 2 bases, with 6 bases spanning the gap. CDR3 amino acids: CASSLDSYTDTQYF. CDR3 DNA sequence: TGTGCCAGCAGCTTAGATTCTTACACAGATACGCAGTATTTT.

This chain uses TRBV5-4 with TRBJ1-1; D might be TRBD1 (5 bases). The ends were cut back, 0 bases at V and 7 bases at J, with 10 bases in the middle. The germline V gene has CDR1 SGHNT and CDR2 YYREEE (reference sequence). There are 13 residues in the CDR3. The CDR3 DNA reads TGTGCCAGCAGCTTGGACAGGAAGGGTGAAGCTTTCTTT. Translating gives CASSLDRKGEAFF. The whole variable domain, filled in from reference TRBV5-4 and TRBJ1-1, reads ETGVTQSPTHLIKTRGQQVTLRCSSQSGHNTVSWYQQALGQGPQFIFQYYREEENGRGNFPPRFSGLQFPNYSSELNVNALELDDSALYLCASSLDRKGEAFFGQGTRLTVV.

This clone occurred once. The chain's CDR3 is CSASRQVEQFF. The CDR3 nucleotides read TGCAGTGCGAGTCGACAGGTCGAGCAGTTCTTC. V and J are TRBV20-1 and TRBJ2-1; a weak D match, TRBD1 (6 bases). V was shortened by 6 bases and J by 10 bases, with 13 bases between the two germline ends. There are 11 residues in the CDR3. Germline assignment: CDR1 DFQATT and CDR2 SNEGSKA (reference sequence).

The genes are TRBV5-4 and TRBJ2-5; maybe TRBD2 (6 bases). Deletions cut 3 bases from V and 4 bases from J, with 10 bases between. Germline V CDR1 and CDR2: SGHNT, YYREEE (reference sequence). The CDR3 covers 13 residues. CDR3 residues: CASSWGGPETQYF. The CDR3 nucleotides are TGTGCCAGCAGCTGGGGAGGACCAGAGACCCAGTACTTC.

The chain couples TRBV19 to TRBJ2-1; 7 nucleotides match TRBD2. The germline gives CDR1 LNHDA, CDR2 SQIVND (reference sequence). The V segment lost 3 bases and the J segment 8 bases; nucleotides outside the gene matches: 4. The CDR3 totals 13 residues. The CDR3 is CASSMTSIDEQFF. CDR3 DNA: TGTGCCAGTAGTATGACTAGCATAGATGAGCAGTTCTTC.

V and J are TRBV30 and TRBJ1-2; D possibly corresponds to TRBD1 (5 bases). The V gene lost 1 base and the J gene lost 8 bases, with 14 bases spanning the gap. Germline V gives CDR1 GTSNPN, CDR2 SVGIG (reference sequence). CDR3 length: 13 residues. The CDR3 region is CAWSASHGGGYTF. In DNA, the CDR3 is TGTGCCTGGAGTGCCTCACACGGGGGAGGCTACACCTTC.

The sample holds a few counts of this clone. The sample holds other DNA sequences that translate to the same CDR3. This rearrangement joins TRBV5-4 to TRBJ2-6; unclear D gene. CDR1 and CDR2 (germline): SGHNT, YYREEE (reference sequence). The CDR3 runs to 15 residues. V lost 3 bases to trimming and J lost 1 base, with 8 bases between them. The CDR3 region has the DNA TGTGCCAGCAGCTCCCCCGGGTCTGGGGCCAACGTCCTGACTTTC. This sequence encodes CASSSPGSGANVLTF.

V gene TRBV30 combines with J gene TRBJ2-6; no firm D call. In germline, CDR1 is GTSNPN, CDR2 SVGIG (reference sequence). The ends were cut back, 3 bases at V and 1 base at J, with 13 bases in the middle. The CDR3 is 16 amino acids. This CDR3 reads CAWSPAQASGANVLTF. CDR3 nucleotides: TGTGCCTGGAGCCCCGCGCAGGCGTCTGGGGCCAACGTCCTGACTTTC.

J is TRBJ1-4 and V is TRBV9; D might be TRBD1 (5 bases). The V end was cut by 0 bases, the J end by 4 bases, with 13 bases between. The CDR3 has 16 amino acids. Germline V gives CDR1 SGDLS, CDR2 YYNGEE. The CDR3 nucleotides are TGTGCCAGCAGCGTAGCGGTCGGAGGGGATAATGAAAAACTGTTTTTT. This encodes CASSVAVGGDNEKLFF.

CDR3 amino acids: CASSISHSNQPQHF. CDR3 DNA: TGTGCCAGTAGTATATCACATAGCAATCAGCCCCAGCATTTT. The genes are TRBV19 and TRBJ1-5; no clear D. The CDR3 is 14 residues long. Germline V lookup: CDR1 LNHDA, CDR2 SQIVND (reference sequence). Trimming took 2 bases from V and 0 from J, leaving 5 bases between them.

This chain connects TRBV4-2 to TRBJ1-2, with 8 bases aligning to TRBD1. V trimming: 1 base; J trimming: 4 bases; junction bases outside the gene matches: 8. CDR3 length: 16 residues. From germline, CDR1 is LGHNA and CDR2 YNFKEQ. CDR3 nucleotides: TGTGCCAGCAGCCAAGCCGAACTCGGGACAGGCTATGGCTACACCTTC. It translates to CASSQAELGTGYGYTF.

This chain connects TRBV6-1 to TRBJ1-2; D unclear. This CDR3 is built from 13 residues. Germline V lookup: CDR1 MNHNS, CDR2 SASEGT. Trimming stripped 2 bases from V and 5 bases from J, with 9 bases between. CDR3 region: CASSEQSGYGYTF. CDR3 DNA sequence: TGTGCCAGCAGTGAACAGTCGGGATATGGCTACACCTTC.

This chain joins TRBV6-1 and TRBJ2-7; 7 bases are shared with TRBD1. Germline-derived CDR1 and CDR2 are MNHNS and SASEGT. The V segment lost 4 bases and the J segment 2 bases; nucleotides outside the gene matches: 11. The CDR3 sequence is 16 residues long. CDR3 in DNA: TGTGCCAGCAGTGGAGAGTGGGGGACAGTCACCTACGAGCAGTACTTC. Protein sequence: CASSGEWGTVTYEQYF.

The chain has TRBV30 and TRBJ1-2; D possibly corresponds to TRBD1 (6 bases). The V end was cut by 2 bases, the J end by 1 base, with 8 bases between. CDR1 is GTSNPN and CDR2 is SVGIG in the germline V gene (reference sequence). The CDR3 consists of 13 residues. CDR3 in amino acids: CAWSSQGNYGYTF. CDR3 nucleotides: TGTGCCTGGAGTTCACAGGGTAACTATGGCTACACCTTC.

This chain joins TRBV7-9 and TRBJ2-5, with a weak D call TRBD2 (5 bases). Germline V gene data show CDR1 as SEHNR and CDR2 as FQNEAQ (reference sequence). V lost 5 bases to trimming and J lost 1 base, with 14 bases between them. The CDR3 is made up of 15 amino acids. CDR3 in amino acids: CASSPAGSFQETQYF. CDR3 coding DNA: TGTGCCAGCAGCCCCGCGGGTAGTTTCCAAGAGACCCAGTACTTC.

There are a few counts of this clone. The J gene is TRBJ2-7, the V gene TRBV15, with TRBD2 identical over 10 bases. The CDR3 spans 20 residues. Trimming took 0 bases from V and 0 from J; bases not matched to a gene: 14. Looked up from germline, CDR1 is LNHNV and CDR2 is YYDKDF (reference sequence). The CDR3 nucleotides are TGTGCCACCAGCAGAGATGTTTTCCCGGCTAGCGGGGGCTACTCCTACGAGCAGTACTTC. Protein sequence: CATSRDVFPASGGYSYEQYF.

CDR3 loop: CASSYGSNTGELFF. Written as DNA, the CDR3 is TGTGCCAGCAGCTACGGTTCGAACACCGGGGAGCTGTTTTTT. The rearrangement links TRBV13 to TRBJ2-2, with no clear D. V was clipped by 4 bases and J by 0 bases, with 6 bases between them. The CDR3 loop spans 14 amino acids. CDR1 and CDR2 (germline): PRHDT, FYEKMQ (reference sequence).

V is TRBV18 and J is TRBJ2-1, with a tentative D call TRBD2 (6 bases). The CDR3 contains 12 residues. The germline V and J ends were trimmed by 3 bases and 10 bases, with 10 bases remaining between them. Looked up from germline, CDR1 is KGHSH and CDR2 is LQKENI. CDR3 sequence reads: CASSPDSGEQFF. The CDR3 bases are TGTGCCAGCTCACCTGACAGCGGGGAGCAGTTCTTC.

This sequence joins TRBV28 and TRBJ2-3; TRBD2 might be the D (6 bases). Per the germline V gene, CDR1 is MDHEN and CDR2 is SYDVKM. The V end was cut by 4 bases, the J end by 0 bases, with 11 bases between. This CDR3 is built from 15 residues. Here the CDR3 reads CASSSWTISTDTQYF. CDR3 sequence (DNA): TGTGCCAGCAGTTCCTGGACTATCAGCACAGATACGCAGTATTTT.

The V gene is TRBV10-3, the J gene TRBJ1-1; tentatively, D is TRBD1 (6 bases). The CDR3 is 13 amino acids. V was pared by 10 bases and J by 3 bases, with 15 bases between. Germline assignment: CDR1 ENHRY and CDR2 SYGVKD. The CDR3 bases are TGTGCCACTTACGCGGGGGGCTACACTGAAGCTTTCTTT. Amino acid sequence: CATYAGGYTEAFF.

The chain joins TRBV6-2 or TRBV6-3 to TRBJ2-4; the match to TRBD1 covers 7 bases. Germline V lookup: CDR1 MNHEY, CDR2 SVGEGT. The CDR3 is 14 residues long. Trimming removed 2 bases from V and 5 bases from J; junction bases left unmatched: 3. The CDR3 is CASSYDRVENIQYF. The CDR3 bases are TGTGCCAGCAGTTACGACAGGGTCGAAAACATTCAGTACTTC.